This T cell receptor (beta chain) was sequenced in a study of cytomegalovirus exposure and HLA in healthy donors. PCR amplification relied on 60 Vbeta primers (plus 13 Jbeta primers). Sequenced by immunoSEQ multiplex PCR; TCRdb stores in-frame clones only, minus some. Found here are 90,000 to 120,000 clones, about 85% of them singletons; the top ten hold about 2.2%. As concerns this clone: Its antigen is unidentified.

Germline lookup yields CDR1 MNHEY and CDR2 SMNVEV (reference sequence). Trimming removed 10 bases from V and 5 bases from J; junction bases left unmatched: 13. The CDR3 has 15 residues. Study outcomes and limitations: About 87% or about 30% of the time was how often most TCR beta V segments were productive, according to an earlier analysis.

The material sequenced was PBMCs. The rearrangement links TRBV27 to TRBJ2-7; TRBD1 aligns across 11 bases. This receptor was identified in a man between 25 and 39 years old in good health and CMV-seronegative. The DNA of the CDR3 is TGTGCCACCATGACCAGGACAGGGGGCGTCCACGAGCAGTACTTC. The encoded protein is CATMTRTGGVHEQYF.